Listed below are T cell receptor beta chains from one sample, sequenced in a study of blood T cell repertoires in COVID-19. TCRdb's table, derived via immunoSEQ multiplex PCR, lists solely in-frame clones and lacks some. The table records approximately 380,000 clones, roughly 90% of them present only once. Sequences were obtained from PBMCs or T cells enriched from blood (not recorded which). The source of these receptors is a woman aged 40 to 50 who had been exposed to COVID-19. The CDR3 runs from the conserved cysteine through the conserved F or W. D genes are given only for firm matches. Size tells how often a clone was seen (once, few, many) or the class of an expanded clone, and some rows leave it out.

v_gene: TRBV3-1/TRBV3-2; d_gene: TRBD1; abundance: NA; j_gene: TRBJ1-4; CDR3nt: TGTGCCAGCAGCCAAGACGGGGACAGCCCTAATGAAAAACTGTTTTTT; CDR3aa: CASSQDGDSPNEKLFF
v_gene: TRBV30; d_gene: NA; abundance: once; j_gene: TRBJ2-1; CDR3nt: TGTGCCTGGGGCTATACTAGAAACAATGAGCAGTTCTTC; CDR3aa: CAWGYTRNNEQFF
v_gene: TRBV27; d_gene: TRBD2; abundance: NA; j_gene: TRBJ2-4; CDR3nt: TGTGCCAGCAGTGCGACTAGCGGGCGGGACAAAAACATTCAGTACTTC; CDR3aa: CASSATSGRDKNIQYF
v_gene: TRBV12-5; d_gene: NA; abundance: once; j_gene: TRBJ1-5; CDR3nt: TGTGCTAGTGGTTTGGCAGGGTTAGCAGCTCAGCCCCAGCATTTT; CDR3aa: CASGLAGLAAQPQHF
v_gene: TRBV11-2; d_gene: NA; abundance: NA; j_gene: TRBJ1-1; CDR3nt: TGTGCCAGCAGCTCCCCGCGGGGCGCCCTGAACACTGAAGCTTTCTTT; CDR3aa: CASSSPRGALNTEAFF
v_gene: TRBV27; d_gene: NA; abundance: NA; j_gene: TRBJ1-3; CDR3nt: TGTGCCAGCAGTCCCCTATCAGGCAGAATCTCTGGAAACACCATATATTTT; CDR3aa: CASSPLSGRISGNTIYF
v_gene: TRBV5-1; d_gene: TRBD2; abundance: once; j_gene: TRBJ2-2; CDR3nt: TGCGCCAGCAGCTTGGACCAGCGGGGGGGCCTCGGCACCGGGGAGCTGTTTTTT; CDR3aa: CASSLDQRGGLGTGELFF
v_gene: TRBV5-8; d_gene: TRBD1; abundance: NA; j_gene: TRBJ1-5; CDR3nt: TGTGCCAGCAGCTTGGGGGCAGGGGGCCCCCGCAATCAGCCCCAGCATTTT; CDR3aa: CASSLGAGGPRNQPQHF
v_gene: TRBV7-9; d_gene: NA; abundance: NA; j_gene: TRBJ1-2; CDR3nt: TGTGCCAGCAGTCCCGGGGTAAATGGCTACACCTTC; CDR3aa: CASSPGVNGYTF
v_gene: TRBV3-1/TRBV3-2; d_gene: TRBD2; abundance: NA; j_gene: TRBJ2-5; CDR3nt: TGTGCCAGCAGCCAAGAGGAGGGGCCACTAGCGGGAGTGGGCGAGACCCAGTACTTC; CDR3aa: CASSQEEGPLAGVGETQYF
v_gene: TRBV7-9; d_gene: TRBD2; abundance: NA; j_gene: TRBJ2-7; CDR3nt: TGTGCCAGCAGCCCCGTAGCGGGAGAAAGCTCCTACGAGCAGTACTTC; CDR3aa: CASSPVAGESSYEQYF
v_gene: TRBV15; d_gene: TRBD2; abundance: once; j_gene: TRBJ2-7; CDR3nt: TGTGCCACCAGCAGAGATCAGGGAGGGGAGCAGTACTTC; CDR3aa: CATSRDQGGEQYF
v_gene: TRBV5-5; d_gene: TRBD2; abundance: NA; j_gene: TRBJ2-5; CDR3nt: TGTGCCAGCAGCTCCAGACTAGCGGTTCAAGAGACCCAGTACTTC; CDR3aa: CASSSRLAVQETQYF
v_gene: TRBV15; d_gene: NA; abundance: NA; j_gene: TRBJ1-2; CDR3nt: TGTGCCACCAGCAGAGATCCGGGGTCGAACTATGGCTACACCTTC; CDR3aa: CATSRDPGSNYGYTF